This T cell receptor (beta chain) was captured by sequencing in a study of blood T cell repertoires in COVID-19. At the level of the study: The study drew acute and convalescent COVID-19 samples from the United States, Italy and Spain. Sources were T cells, B-cell-depleted T cells, or PBMCs; the material itself was cDNA or gDNA.

There are 13 residues in the CDR3. The germline V gene has CDR1 MNHEY and CDR2 SVGAGI. V shed 5 bases and J shed 1 base, with 8 bases lying between them. As originally analysed: The assay estimated nucleated cells by amplifying reference gene primers. Only in-frame clones appear in the TCRdb table, and some are missing; sequencing was by immunoSEQ multiplex PCR. That table furnishes V, J and clone size, whereas the DNA furnished D and trimming. The repertoire holds about 220,000 clones, with approximately 81% as singletons. The specimen was peripheral blood. This sequence joins TRBV6-5 and TRBJ1-1, with D tentatively TRBD1 (6 bases). The origin of this receptor is a middle-aged man who had recovered from COVID-19. The CDR3 loop is CASSKQGNTEAFF. The DNA of the CDR3 is TGTGCCAGCAGTAAACAGGGGAACACTGAAGCTTTCTTT.